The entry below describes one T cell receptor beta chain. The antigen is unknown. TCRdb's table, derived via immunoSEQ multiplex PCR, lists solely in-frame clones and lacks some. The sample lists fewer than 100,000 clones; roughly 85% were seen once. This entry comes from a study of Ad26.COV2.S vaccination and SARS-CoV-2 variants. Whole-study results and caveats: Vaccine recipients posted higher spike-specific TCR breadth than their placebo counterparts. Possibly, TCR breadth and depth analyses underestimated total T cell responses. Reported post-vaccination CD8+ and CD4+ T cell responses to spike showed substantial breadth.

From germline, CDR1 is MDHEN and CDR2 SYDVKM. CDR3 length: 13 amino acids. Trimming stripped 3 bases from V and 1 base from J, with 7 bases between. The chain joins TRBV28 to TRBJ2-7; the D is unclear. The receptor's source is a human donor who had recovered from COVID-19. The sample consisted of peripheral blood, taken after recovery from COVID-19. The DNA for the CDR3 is TGTGCCAGCAGTTTCCCATATTCCTACGAGCAGTACTTC. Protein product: CASSFPYSYEQYF. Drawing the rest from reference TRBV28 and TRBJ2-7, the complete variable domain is DVKVTQSSRYLVKRTGEKVFLECVQDMDHENMFWYRQDPGLGLRLIYFSYDVKMKEKGDIPEGYSVSREKKERFSLILESASTNQTSMYLCASSFPYSYEQYFGPGTRLTVT.